Listed below are T cell receptor beta chains from one sample, sequenced in a study of blood T cell repertoires in COVID-19. Using immunoSEQ multiplex PCR, the repertoire was profiled, and TCRdb retains in-frame clones only, with some absent. This table has about 180,000 clones, roughly 80% appearing once. Sequencing was performed on PBMCs or T cells enriched from blood (not recorded which). The origin of the receptors is a woman in her thirties or forties with acute COVID-19. CDR3s include the opening cysteine and the closing phenylalanine or tryptophan. The D gene is left open where the match is weak. Clone size, where shown, is once, few, many, or a class for clones that have expanded.

>TRBV18|TRBJ1-2|TRBD1|-
TGTGCCAGCTCACCGGAGGCCGGGACAGTATTAGATGGCTACACCTTC
CASSPEAGTVLDGYTF
>TRBV3-1/TRBV3-2|TRBJ1-2|-|-
TGTGCCAGCAGCCATTTTGGGGCGGGACTTGGCTACACCTTC
CASSHFGAGLGYTF
>TRBV7-8|TRBJ2-1|TRBD1|-
TGTGCCAGCAAGGGGGCGTGGGTCAATGAGCAGTTCTTC
CASKGAWVNEQFF
>TRBV5-1|TRBJ2-3|-|-
TGCGCCAGCAGCTTTGCGCGTCGCGATACGCAGTATTTT
CASSFARRDTQYF
>TRBV5-1|TRBJ1-1|-|-
TGCGCCAGCAGCCTCTCGGGGGGCGCAGTCGATGAAGCTTTCTTT
CASSLSGGAVDEAFF
>TRBV25-1|TRBJ2-1|TRBD2|-
TGTGCCAGCAGTGGGCAAACTAGCGGGAGTAACAATGAGCAGTTCTTC
CASSGQTSGSNNEQFF
>TRBV2|TRBJ2-5|-|-
TGTGCCAGCAGTTCGGGGGAGACCCAGTACTTC
CASSSGETQYF
>TRBV7-2|TRBJ2-7|-|-
TGTGCCAGCAGCTTATCCCACTTTCAGTACTTC
CASSLSHFQYF
>TRBV24-1|TRBJ2-2|-|-
TGTGCCACCAGTGAGGGGGGACTTGTCACCGGGGAGCTGTTTTTT
CATSEGGLVTGELFF
>TRBV3-1/TRBV3-2|TRBJ2-5|TRBD2|-
TGTGCCAGCAGTTATGGACTAGCGGGGAAAGAGACCCAGTACTTC
CASSYGLAGKETQYF
>TRBV29-1|TRBJ1-2|TRBD1|-
TGCAGCGTTGATCGGGACAGGGGCTATGGCTACACCTTC
CSVDRDRGYGYTF
>TRBV19|TRBJ1-5|-|-
TGTGCCAGTAGTATTCTAGAGGGAAACAATCAGCCCCAGCATTTT
CASSILEGNNQPQHF
>TRBV20-1|TRBJ2-7|TRBD2|-
TGCAGTGCTCTTAGCGGGTACGAGCAGTACTTC
CSALSGYEQYF
>TRBV2|TRBJ1-1|-|-
TGTGCCGTCCGACTCTACACTGAAGCTTTCTTT
CAVRLYTEAFF
>TRBV11-3|TRBJ2-2|-|-
TGTGCCAGCAGACGCGACAGTTCCACCGGGGAGCTGTTTTTT
CASRRDSSTGELFF
>TRBV5-1|TRBJ1-2|TRBD1|-
TGCGCCAGCAGCTATGGACAGGGCGGGGGCTATGGCTACACCTTC
CASSYGQGGGYGYTF
>TRBV29-1|TRBJ2-6|-|-
TGCAGCGTTGAAGATGGAGGGAACTCTGGGGCCAACGTCCTGACTTTC
CSVEDGGNSGANVLTF
>TRBV30|TRBJ1-4|-|-
TGTGCCTGGAGTGTACTGCGGACTAATGAAAAACTGTTTTTT
CAWSVLRTNEKLFF
>TRBV7-9|TRBJ1-5|-|-
TGTGCCAGCACCTTTGGTCAGGGGCAGCCCCAGCATTTT
CASTFGQGQPQHF
>TRBV29-1|TRBJ2-5|TRBD1|-
TGCAGCGTGGACAGGGACTTACAAGAGACCCAGTACTTC
CSVDRDLQETQYF
>TRBV24-1|TRBJ2-1|-|once
TGTGCCACCAGTGACTCTCGACTCAATGAGCAGTTCTTC
CATSDSRLNEQFF
>TRBV27|TRBJ1-1|TRBD1|few
TGTGCCAGCAGTTGGGACAGGGTGGGGACTGAAGCTTTCTTT
CASSWDRVGTEAFF
>TRBV6-6|TRBJ1-3|TRBD1|-
TGTGCCAGCAGCCCCTTTGGACAGGGGGGGTTTGTCGGGCAAAAAAACACCATATATTTT
CASSPFGQGGFVGQKNTIYF
>TRBV6-4|TRBJ1-2|TRBD1|-
TGTGCCAGCAGTACCGGGACAGGGAACAACTATGGCTACACCTTC
CASSTGTGNNYGYTF
>TRBV6-2/TRBV6-3|TRBJ2-7|-|-
TGTGCCAGCAGTTACTCCAACGAGCAGTACTTC
CASSYSNEQYF
>TRBV6-5|TRBJ1-1|-|-
TGTGCCAGCAAGGAGGGAGGTGGGGCTGAAGCTTTCTTT
CASKEGGGAEAFF
>TRBV5-1|TRBJ1-3|TRBD1|-
TGCGCCAGCAGCTTGACAGGGGGCGGAAACACCATATATTTT
CASSLTGGGNTIYF
>TRBV19|TRBJ1-3|-|-
TGTGCCAGTTCCGGGACACGAAGATTACAGAGCTCTGGAAACACCATATATTTT
CASSGTRRLQSSGNTIYF
>TRBV5-1|TRBJ1-2|TRBD1|-
TGCGCCAGCAGCTTGGACAGTCAGGGACAGCGCTATGGCTACACCTTC
CASSLDSQGQRYGYTF
>TRBV27|TRBJ2-3|TRBD2|-
TGTGCCAGCAGTTTAAGTGTGCGACTAGCGGGAGCCCGAGATACGCAGTATTTT
CASSLSVRLAGARDTQYF
>TRBV16|TRBJ1-2|TRBD1|-
TGTGCCAGCAGCGCAAAAACGGACAGGATTTATGGCTACACCTTC
CASSAKTDRIYGYTF
>TRBV5-1|TRBJ2-7|TRBD1|-
TGCGCCAGCAGCACGACAGGGATTAGTGGCGAGCAGTACTTC
CASSTTGISGEQYF
>TRBV19|TRBJ2-2|-|-
TGTGCCAGTAGGATTACAGGGACCGGGGAGCTGTTTTTT
CASRITGTGELFF
>TRBV11-2|TRBJ1-1|TRBD1|-
TGTGCCAGCAGACCCGACAGGGGTACGGCTGAAGCTTTCTTT
CASRPDRGTAEAFF
>TRBV20-1|TRBJ2-1|TRBD2|-
TGCAGTGCTAGTAGGGGCGGGAGGAGGAATGAGCAGTTCTTC
CSASRGGRRNEQFF
>TRBV29-1|TRBJ2-1|-|-
TGCAGCGTTGAAGAGAGTTGGGGCCCCGAGACGGAGCATGAGCAGTTCTTC
CSVEESWGPETEHEQFF
>TRBV5-1|TRBJ2-1|TRBD2|-
TGCGCCAGCAGCTTGAGAGCGGGAGTGGGTGGTGAGCAGTTCTTC
CASSLRAGVGGEQFF
>TRBV5-6|TRBJ2-7|TRBD2|-
TGTGCCAGCAGCTTGGGACTAGCGGGAGCCTACGAGCAGTACTTC
CASSLGLAGAYEQYF
>TRBV5-4|TRBJ2-1|TRBD2|-
TGTGCCAGCAGCTTGAAGGTAGCGGGCTCCTACAATGAGCAGTTCTTC
CASSLKVAGSYNEQFF
>TRBV12-3/TRBV12-4|TRBJ2-1|-|-
TGTGCCAGCAGCCAGGGGGGTGAGCAGTTCTTC
CASSQGGEQFF
>TRBV5-6|TRBJ2-7|-|-
TGTGCCAGCAGCTTTATCCCGGCCTACGAGCAGTACTTC
CASSFIPAYEQYF
>TRBV7-6|TRBJ1-1|-|once
TGTGCCAGCAGCTTAAATGGGGGCCGTTTCACTGAAGCTTTCTTT
CASSLNGGRFTEAFF
>TRBV18|TRBJ2-5|-|-
TGTGCCAGCGGAGGGCCACAAGAGACCCAGTACTTC
CASGGPQETQYF
>TRBV6-6|TRBJ1-4|-|-
TGTGCCAGCACCACCGGGGGAACTAATGAAAAACTGTTTTTT
CASTTGGTNEKLFF
>TRBV7-9|TRBJ1-1|-|-
TGTGCCAGCAGCTCCGGACATCAGAACACTGAAGCTTTCTTT
CASSSGHQNTEAFF
>TRBV12-3/TRBV12-4|TRBJ1-4|TRBD1|-
TGTGCCAGCAGCCAGGGGGTCTGGGAAAAACTGTTTTTT
CASSQGVWEKLFF
>TRBV12-5|TRBJ2-3|-|once
TGTGCTAGTGGTTCCGGGGTCACAGATACGCAGTATTTT
CASGSGVTDTQYF
>TRBV5-6|TRBJ1-2|-|-
TGTGCCAGCAGCTTTCGGTCAGGGAAAGGCTACACCTTC
CASSFRSGKGYTF
>TRBV5-1|TRBJ2-7|TRBD1|-
TGCGCCAGCAAAAGAGACCGGGACAGGGGTGGCCCCGGGTACGAGCAGTACTTC
CASKRDRDRGGPGYEQYF
>TRBV10-3|TRBJ2-1|-|-
TGTGCCATCAGCTCGCTCCAGAATGAGCAGTTCTTC
CAISSLQNEQFF
>TRBV15|TRBJ2-3|-|-
TGTGCCACCAGCAGAGTAGGCACAGATACGCAGTATTTT
CATSRVGTDTQYF
>TRBV5-6|TRBJ2-7|TRBD1|-
TGTGCCAGCAGCTTGGTCACCGGGACAGGGGGATACGAGCAGTACTTC
CASSLVTGTGGYEQYF
>TRBV7-2|TRBJ2-1|TRBD2|-
TGTGCCAGCAGCTTAGGGCTAGCGGGAGTGAGTGAGCAGTTCTTC
CASSLGLAGVSEQFF
>TRBV2|TRBJ2-2|TRBD2|-
TGTGCCAGCAGTGAATTAGCGGGACCAGGCGCCGGGGAGCTGTTTTTT
CASSELAGPGAGELFF
>TRBV2|TRBJ1-2|-|-
TGTGCCAGCAGCCAAGGGTACGGGGTGGTGGGCTACACCTTC
CASSQGYGVVGYTF
>TRBV10-3|TRBJ2-6|-|-
TGTGCCATCAGTGCCTGGACAGAACCTTACTCTGGGGCCAACGTCCTGACTTTC
CAISAWTEPYSGANVLTF
>TRBV7-2|TRBJ2-3|-|-
TGTGCCAGCAGCTCTACGAACACAGATACGCAGTATTTT
CASSSTNTDTQYF
>TRBV10-3|TRBJ1-2|TRBD1|-
TGTGCCATCAGTGACTTCTTAGACAGGGGTTATGGCTACACCTTC
CAISDFLDRGYGYTF
>TRBV2|TRBJ1-2|-|-
TGTGCCAGCAGGATGGGCCTCCTCTATGGCTACACCTTC
CASRMGLLYGYTF
>TRBV5-4|TRBJ2-6|-|-
TGTGCCAGCTTTTACACGGCGGATACTTCTGGGGCCAACGTCCTGACTTTC
CASFYTADTSGANVLTF